The T cell receptor beta chain described here comes from a study of human T cells and chemical hapten exposure. CDR1 and CDR2 from the germline V gene are SGDLS and YYNGEE. The CDR3 contains 14 residues. V lost 4 bases, J lost 2 bases, and 11 bases lay in between. TCRdb redid the calling of the RACE reads with MiXCR, one entry per CDR3 protein. The table lists about 85,000 distinct CDR3 sequences, around 10% of them singletons, with 1.5% to 2% in the top ten. This clonotype was found a few times. Indicated time point: patch test 2, 6 weeks after DPC sensitization. Treatment: therapeutic diphenylcyclopropenone sensitization with weekly scalp DPC.

The chain recombines TRBV9 with TRBJ2-3; a weak D match, TRBD1 (6 bases). This clonotype originated in a man younger than 30 with alopecia areata. Some clones in this sample may be carry-over from other donors' samples. The material was whole blood, obtained in connection with sensitization to the hapten diphenylcyclopropenone (DPC). The CDR3 region has the DNA TGTGCCAGCAGCCGGACAGAAGTCACAGATACGCAGTATTTT. Protein sequence: CASSRTEVTDTQYF. The variable domain in full, completed from reference TRBV9 and TRBJ2-3, reads DSGVTQTPKHLITATGQRVTLRCSPRSGDLSVYWYQQSLDQGLQFLIQYYNGEERAKGNILERFSAQQFPDLHSELNLSSLELGDSALYFCASSRTEVTDTQYFGPGTRLTVL.